The T cell receptor beta chain under discussion was sequenced for a study of CD8+ T cells in alopecia areata (dated by TCRdb to the late 2010s). About the full investigation: The treated patients, all with moderate-to-severe alopecia areata, were enrolled in an open-label pilot trial of oral tofacitinib given at 5 to 10 mg twice daily. Patients received tofacitinib for 6 to 18 months and were then followed off drug for 6 months to check for delayed response and recurrence. The SALT score, which quantifies the percentage of affected scalp surface area, was used to measure disease severity in treated patients. To study T cell clonal expansion in alopecia areata, the researchers applied high-throughput TCRbeta sequencing to both the C3H/HeJ mouse model and human patients. In humans, TCRbeta sequencing was performed on scalp tissue and on sorted CD4+ and CD8+ peripheral blood T cells from healthy controls and from patients with patchy or totalis/universalis alopecia areata. Patients on tofacitinib were biopsied at baseline and after 4 and 24 weeks of treatment, and several of the patients also had a later scalp biopsy. Scalp clonality was compared across normal scalp (n=4), patchy alopecia areata scalp (n=8), and alopecia totalis/universalis scalp (n=8). RNA was obtained with the PAXgene miRNA kit for fixed scalp, the miRNeasy kit for PBMCs, and the RNeasy kit for mouse skin. immunoSEQ multiplex PCR using 35 Vbeta forward primers and 13 Jbeta reverse primers was used to amplify TCRbeta CDR3 regions. What the authors observed across the whole study: Scalp clonality and the number of expanded CD8+ clones among the top 100 scalp clones were significantly decreased by tofacitinib. Compared with mice, TCR sequences shared between patients were less clear, possibly partly because of HLA diversity across the patient population. Because the treated cohort was small and included a single nonresponder, larger studies are needed to assess links between baseline CD8+ expansion and response. During tofacitinib treatment, many expanded lesional clones remained in scalp and blood, and this persistence may partly explain relapse after treatment is stopped. Unlike mouse skin, where gammadelta T cells dominate, normal human skin contains resident alphabeta T cells that get sequenced too, which complicates analysis of the scalp TCR repertoire. Compared with normal scalp, lesional scalp, particularly in alopecia totalis/universalis, had higher clonality and more expanded CD8+ clones, which suggests antigenic drive.

To prepare the library, the immunoSEQ multiplex PCR assay was applied. For TCR sequencing, RNA was extracted from every sample and reverse transcribed into cDNA to serve as template. SuperScript III was used for first-strand cDNA synthesis, primed with a 2:1 mix of oligo-dT and random hexamers. A synthetic immune receptor repertoire was used to gauge amplification bias, and whatever bias remained was removed computationally. Per the original workflow: Raw reads were preprocessed for error removal, and CDR3 was defined according to IMGT conventions as running from the conserved cysteine to phenylalanine. Clonality was computed by normalizing Shannon entropy by log2 of the number of productive unique TCRs and subtracting the result from 1. Whether each scalp clone was CD4 or CD8 was inferred by checking scalp TCRbeta sequences against the CD4 and CD8 repertoires from sorted blood. TCRdb limited this immuneACCESS table to in-frame rearrangements with V and J called. A share of clones is missing; checked studies link under half to unresolved V genes, and the rest is unexplained. That table supplies the V and J calls and clone size; D and trimming were determined from the DNA. The sample yields around 180,000 clones; roughly 66% were counted once. In total, the top ten clones hold just over 1% of the sample.

On this clone itself: This clone's antigen is unknown. No much larger clone exists at a distance of one base, and base qualities are not known.

The germline V gene encodes CDR1 SGHTA and CDR2 FQGNSA. V loses 4 bases at its end and J loses 4 bases; junction bases beyond the gene matches: 11. Spanning cysteine to phenylalanine, the CDR3 consists of 16 amino acids. Only the CDR3 region is kept as DNA, spanning 48 bases read in frame from base 1. Sample time point, as interpreted from the label and publication: roughly 24 weeks on oral tofacitinib. The sample's treatment or condition label is to be understood as: oral pan-JAK inhibitor, 5-10 mg twice daily. Lesional scalp punch biopsies and peripheral blood were collected from alopecia areata patients. After PBMCs were isolated by density centrifugation and stained for CD3, CD4 and CD8, a FACSAria was used to sort CD4+ and CD8+ T cells.

In this chain, TRBV7-2 is recombined with TRBJ2-5; TRBD2 agrees with 8 junctional bases. The sample here was CD4+ T cells sorted from blood, taken at week 24, from a patient treated with tofacitinib. This TCR was recovered from a human donor with alopecia areata. The CDR3 protein: CASSSFRSGVGETQYF. The DNA reads as follows: TGTGCCAGCAGCTCTTTCCGTAGCGGGGTGGGAGAGACCCAGTACTTC. The CDR3 plus the reference TRBV7-2 and TRBJ2-5 genes for the other parts give the full variable domain: GAGVSQSPSNKVTEKGKDVELRCDPISGHTALYWYRQSLGQGLEFLIYFQGNSAPDKSGLPSDRFSAERTGGSVSTLTIQRTQQEDSAVYLCASSSFRSGVGETQYFGPGTRLLVL.